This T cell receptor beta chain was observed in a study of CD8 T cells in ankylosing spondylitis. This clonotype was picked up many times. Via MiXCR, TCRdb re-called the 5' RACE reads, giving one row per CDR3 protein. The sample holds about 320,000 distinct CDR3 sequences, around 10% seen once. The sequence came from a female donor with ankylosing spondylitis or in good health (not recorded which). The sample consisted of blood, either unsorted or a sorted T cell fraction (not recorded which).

The CDR3 DNA follows: TGTGCCAGCAGTTACAGCAATCGAAACACAGATACGCAGTATTTT. Translation: CASSYSNRNTDTQYF. The chain joins TRBV6-5 to TRBJ2-3, with unresolved D. The CDR3 contains 15 residues. The V gene lost 2 bases and the J gene lost 2 bases, with 11 bases spanning the gap. Germline values: CDR1 MNHEY, CDR2 SVGAGI.